This TCR beta chain comes out of a study of shared clonotypes between healthy human individuals. Whole-study context: Each donor's CD8 memory used one plate, CD8 naive two, each CD4 subset three.

About this clone: Its target is unknown.

Study findings and constraints: Even with large depth, rarefaction showed that sorted-subset sequencing was incomplete.

A split of CD4+ cells into CD45RA+ naive and CD45RA-negative memory subsets was performed. When replicate PCRs were run on sorted subsets, they used around 200 ng DNA, approximately 27,000 T cell genomes. The assay was immunoSEQ multiplex PCR, and TCRdb's table has in-frame clones only and misses some. The sample contains around 940,000 clones, 76% of which appear only once. CDR3 length: 15 residues. Germline CDR1 reads SEHNR; CDR2 reads FQNEAQ (reference sequence). V was shortened by 5 bases and J by 7 bases, with 17 bases between the two germline ends. This clonotype was obtained from a man aged 18 to 29 in good health. This chain joins TRBV7-9 and TRBJ1-4, with D possibly TRBD1 on 5 matching bases. The source material was memory CD4+ T cells sorted from blood. Subset reported: CD45RA-negative fraction. CDR3 in amino acids: CASSRYAGLGEKLFF. The DNA of the CDR3 is TGTGCCAGCAGCAGATACGCAGGGCTGGGTGAAAAACTGTTTTTT.